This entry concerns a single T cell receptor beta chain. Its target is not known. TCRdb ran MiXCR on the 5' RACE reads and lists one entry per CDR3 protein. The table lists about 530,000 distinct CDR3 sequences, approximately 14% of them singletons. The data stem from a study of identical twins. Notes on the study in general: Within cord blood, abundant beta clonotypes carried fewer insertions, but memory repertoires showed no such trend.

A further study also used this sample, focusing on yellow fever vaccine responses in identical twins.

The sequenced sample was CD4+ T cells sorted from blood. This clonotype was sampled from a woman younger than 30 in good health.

This chain's CDR3 is CASRGWDYGYTF. The DNA of the CDR3 is TGTGCCAGCAGAGGTTGGGACTATGGCTACACCTTC. This rearrangement joins TRBV6-5 to TRBJ1-2; D call uncertain. The CDR3 length is 12 residues. Per the germline V gene, CDR1 is MNHEY and CDR2 is SVGAGI. V lost 6 bases, J lost 3 bases, and 8 bases lay in between.